The present T cell receptor (beta chain) was sequenced within a study of blood T cell repertoires in COVID-19. Study-wide context: The United States, Italy and Spain provided the acute and convalescent COVID-19 samples. From T cells, B-cell-depleted T cells, or PBMCs came the material, which was cDNA or gDNA.

Germline V gives CDR1 SGHRS, CDR2 YFSETQ. The CDR3 runs to 17 residues. Trimming took 0 bases from V and 5 from J; bases not matched to a gene: 8. Original methodology: Estimates of nucleated cell counts were drawn from the amplification of reference gene primers. TCRdb's copy holds only in-frame clones and misses some; the assay was immunoSEQ multiplex PCR. V, J and clone size are those of that table, while D and trimming were read from the DNA. Of fewer than 250,000 clones detected, approximately 82% appear once; the ten largest clones hold under 2%. The sequencing input was peripheral blood. The receptor comes from a woman older than 75 with acute or convalescent COVID-19. The chain is built from TRBV5-1 and TRBJ2-5, with TRBD2 matching over 12 bases. CDR3 region: CASSLAPSGGARETQYF. Written as DNA, the CDR3 is TGCGCCAGCAGCTTGGCACCTAGCGGGGGGGCCCGGGAGACCCAGTACTTC.